A single TCR beta chain is shown here with its context. The antigen remains undetermined. CDR1 and CDR2 from the germline V gene are SGDLS and YYNGEE. CDR3 length: 13 residues. Between the trimmed V and J ends, which lost 1 base and 6 bases, there was a span of 7 bases. These data are taken from a study of T cell responses to AZD1222 COVID-19 vaccine. Study-level findings and limits: Spike was spanned by vaccine-associated CD4 TCRs, which were dominant at 160-218 and 743-854.

This table comes from immunoSEQ multiplex PCR, and its TCRdb copy is limited to in-frame clones, with some not included. The sample contains around 140,000 clones, around 84% of which appear only once. The J gene is TRBJ2-2, the V gene TRBV9; D is unclear. This receptor was obtained from an adult who received the AZD1222 COVID-19 vaccine. This material consisted of peripheral blood, taken 28 days after the second AZD1222 dose. The CDR3 region has the DNA TGTGCCAGCAGCGTAAATGATCCCGGGGAGCTGTTTTTT. As protein: CASSVNDPGELFF.